Listed below are T cell receptor beta chains from one sample, sequenced in a study of blood T cell repertoires in COVID-19. The table came from immunoSEQ multiplex PCR; TCRdb's copy has only in-frame clones and leaves some out. The sample yields some 120,000 clones, about four fifths seen once. Sequencing was done on a sample of peripheral blood. These TCRs come from a woman in her 50s with acute or convalescent COVID-19. CDR3s include the opening cysteine and the closing phenylalanine or tryptophan. The order of the fields is CDR3 length, V gene, J gene, D gene, clone size, CDR3 protein, CDR3 DNA. The D gene is left open where the match is weak. Expanded clones get a size class; other rows say once, few or many, or leave the size out.

17,TRBV15,TRBJ1-4,NA,NA,CATSDWASRGPNEKLFF,TGTGCCACCAGCGACTGGGCGTCCAGGGGTCCTAATGAAAAACTGTTTTTT
15,TRBV6-5,TRBJ2-3,TRBD2,NA,CASKSRRLAADTQYF,TGTGCCAGCAAATCCCGTCGGCTAGCGGCAGATACGCAGTATTTT
15,TRBV4-1,TRBJ2-3,TRBD2,NA,CASSQDAGGTDTQYF,TGCGCCAGCAGCCAAGATGCGGGGGGGACAGATACGCAGTATTTT
16,TRBV28,TRBJ2-2,TRBD1,once,CASSPRTGGNTGELFF,TGTGCCAGCAGTCCTAGGACAGGGGGCAACACCGGGGAGCTGTTTTTT
19,TRBV28,TRBJ2-6,NA,NA,CASSYTRAERYSGANVLTF,TGTGCCAGCAGCTATACCCGTGCGGAGAGATACTCTGGGGCCAACGTCCTGACTTTC
13,TRBV4-1,TRBJ1-1,NA,NA,CASSQGENTEAFF,TGCGCCAGCAGCCAAGGCGAGAACACTGAAGCTTTCTTT
16,TRBV11-2,TRBJ1-1,NA,few,CASSLGRVRGFAEAFF,TGTGCCAGCAGTTTGGGAAGAGTCAGGGGCTTCGCTGAAGCTTTCTTT
13,TRBV5-1,TRBJ1-4,TRBD1,NA,CASSADRGEKLFF,TGCGCCAGCAGCGCCGACAGGGGGGAAAAACTGTTTTTT
11,TRBV30,TRBJ2-1,NA,NA,CAWKQADEQFF,TGTGCCTGGAAGCAGGCCGATGAGCAGTTCTTC
17,TRBV14,TRBJ2-7,NA,NA,CASSQEERLSIPYEQYF,TGTGCCAGCAGCCAAGAGGAGCGCTTGAGCATTCCCTACGAGCAGTACTTC
15,TRBV5-4,TRBJ2-3,TRBD1,NA,CASSWDSGSTDTQYF,TGTGCCAGCAGCTGGGACAGCGGCAGCACAGATACGCAGTATTTT
16,TRBV2,TRBJ1-2,TRBD1,NA,CASSGLSDRVGYGYTF,TGTGCCAGCAGTGGTTTATCGGACAGGGTCGGATATGGCTACACCTTC
14,TRBV4-1,TRBJ2-3,NA,NA,CASSQEPRGDTQYF,TGCGCCAGCAGCCAAGAGCCGCGGGGAGATACGCAGTATTTT
14,TRBV6-5,TRBJ2-2,NA,NA,CASSRARDTGELFF,TGTGCCAGCTCCAGGGCCCGCGACACCGGGGAGCTGTTTTTT
15,TRBV23-1,TRBJ2-7,TRBD1,NA,CASSQWTGKTYEQYF,TGCGCCAGCAGTCAATGGACAGGGAAGACCTACGAGCAGTACTTC
15,TRBV7-2,TRBJ1-6,NA,NA,CASSLANSYNSPLHF,TGTGCCAGCAGCTTAGCGAATAGTTATAATTCACCCCTCCACTTT
16,TRBV12-5,TRBJ2-6,NA,NA,CASGLGQNSGANVLTF,TGTGCTAGTGGTTTAGGACAGAACTCTGGGGCCAACGTCCTGACTTTC
15,TRBV5-5,TRBJ2-7,TRBD2,NA,CASSLVAGGVYEQYF,TGTGCCAGCAGCTTGGTAGCGGGGGGAGTATACGAGCAGTACTTC
17,TRBV12-5,TRBJ2-1,TRBD1,NA,CASGPGTGSPVYNEQFF,TGTGCTAGTGGTCCAGGGACAGGTAGCCCCGTCTACAATGAGCAGTTCTTC
16,TRBV4-2,TRBJ1-4,TRBD1,NA,CASSQELQGMYEKLFF,TGTGCCAGCAGCCAGGAATTACAGGGGATGTATGAAAAACTGTTTTTT
18,TRBV4-1,TRBJ2-1,TRBD2,NA,CASSQVSSGGAGRNEQFF,TGCGCCAGCAGCCAAGTGAGTAGCGGGGGGGCCGGTCGGAATGAGCAGTTCTTC
13,TRBV10-3,TRBJ1-2,NA,NA,CAISESPGDGYTF,TGTGCCATCAGTGAGAGCCCAGGGGATGGCTACACCTTC
13,TRBV7-8,TRBJ1-2,NA,few,CASSLDSVIGYTF,TGTGCCAGCAGCTTAGATTCGGTGATAGGCTACACCTTC
15,TRBV6-5,TRBJ1-4,NA,NA,CASIHQVPTNEKLFF,TGTGCCAGCATCCACCAGGTACCGACTAATGAAAAACTGTTTTTT
17,TRBV6-2/TRBV6-3,TRBJ1-1,NA,NA,CASTPSRLWGESTEAFF,TGTGCCAGCACCCCAAGTCGGTTGTGGGGCGAGAGCACTGAAGCTTTCTTT
13,TRBV5-6,TRBJ1-2,TRBD1,NA,CASSPDRVDGYTF,TGTGCCAGCAGCCCGGACAGGGTCGATGGCTACACCTTC
16,TRBV12-5,TRBJ2-3,NA,NA,CASGLVLTITADTQYF,TGTGCTAGTGGTTTGGTATTAACCATCACAGCAGATACGCAGTATTTT
13,TRBV5-1,TRBJ1-1,TRBD1,once,CASREGQGREAFF,TGCGCCAGCAGGGAGGGACAGGGTAGAGAAGCTTTCTTT
12,TRBV28,TRBJ1-6,NA,NA,CASSEVRSPLHF,TGTGCCAGCAGTGAGGTCCGCTCACCCCTCCACTTT
13,TRBV3-1/TRBV3-2,TRBJ1-4,TRBD1,NA,CATQDRGNEKLFF,TGTGCCACACAAGACAGGGGAAATGAAAAACTGTTTTTT
16,TRBV6-6,TRBJ1-1,TRBD1,NA,CASSPRTGRGNTEAFF,TGTGCCAGCAGCCCCAGGACAGGGCGGGGGAACACTGAAGCTTTCTTT
16,TRBV5-1,TRBJ2-1,TRBD1,NA,CASRHYRGNSYNEQFF,TGCGCCAGCAGACATTACAGGGGTAACTCCTACAATGAGCAGTTCTTC
18,TRBV7-8,TRBJ1-6,TRBD1,NA,CASSFGGQGSSYNSPLHF,TGTGCCAGCAGCTTTGGGGGACAGGGAAGCTCCTATAATTCACCCCTCCACTTT
14,TRBV2,TRBJ2-7,TRBD1,NA,CASSTTGGAYEQYF,TGTGCCAGCAGTACCACAGGGGGCGCGTACGAGCAGTACTTC
15,TRBV19,TRBJ2-1,NA,NA,CASSIRLQPNNEQFF,TGTGCCAGTAGTATTCGACTGCAACCAAACAATGAGCAGTTCTTC
19,TRBV12-5,TRBJ1-2,TRBD1,NA,CASGLGPYSGTANNYGYTF,TGTGCTAGTGGTTTGGGACCCTATTCCGGGACAGCTAACAACTATGGCTACACCTTC
13,TRBV9,TRBJ2-3,NA,NA,CASSDPVTDTQYF,TGTGCCAGCAGCGATCCTGTAACAGATACGCAGTATTTT
15,TRBV6-5,TRBJ1-5,NA,NA,CASRDRFSTNQPQHF,TGTGCCAGCAGAGACAGGTTCTCGACTAATCAGCCCCAGCATTTT
18,TRBV4-2,TRBJ2-7,NA,NA,CASSQDLGFRLASSEQYF,TGTGCCAGCAGCCAAGACCTGGGGTTCAGGTTAGCGTCATCCGAGCAGTACTTC
15,TRBV27,TRBJ2-1,NA,NA,CASRADRSSYNEQFF,TGTGCCAGCAGGGCCGACAGGAGCTCCTACAATGAGCAGTTCTTC
15,TRBV7-9,TRBJ1-1,TRBD1,NA,CASSSRTGGPTEAFF,TGTGCCAGCAGCTCCCGGACAGGGGGCCCCACTGAAGCTTTCTTT
14,TRBV28,TRBJ1-2,NA,NA,CASTEGGYAYGYTF,TGTGCCAGCACCGAAGGCGGATACGCGTATGGCTACACCTTC
13,TRBV6-5,TRBJ1-4,TRBD1,NA,CASSGQGWEKLFF,TGTGCCAGCAGCGGACAGGGTTGGGAAAAACTGTTTTTT
13,TRBV27,TRBJ2-1,NA,few,CASSRTVYNEQFF,TGTGCCAGCAGTCGAACGGTATACAATGAGCAGTTCTTC
15,TRBV7-8,TRBJ1-5,TRBD1,NA,CASSRDRGLNQPQHF,TGTGCCAGCAGCCGAGACAGGGGGCTAAATCAGCCCCAGCATTTT
16,TRBV18,TRBJ2-3,NA,NA,CASSSQFGGSPDTQYF,TGTGCCAGCTCATCTCAATTCGGGGGTTCCCCAGATACGCAGTATTTT
13,TRBV4-1,TRBJ1-5,NA,NA,CASSLMTDQPQHF,TGCGCCAGCAGCCTAATGACAGATCAGCCCCAGCATTTT
15,TRBV4-1,TRBJ2-3,TRBD2,NA,CASSQTGTSLDTQYF,TGCGCCAGCAGCCAAACCGGGACTAGCCTTGATACGCAGTATTTT
13,TRBV7-8,TRBJ2-7,TRBD1,NA,CASSLGQGREQYF,TGTGCCAGCAGCCTGGGACAGGGGAGAGAGCAGTACTTC
13,TRBV18,TRBJ1-5,NA,NA,CASSPHRDQPQHF,TGTGCCAGCTCCCCACACAGGGATCAGCCCCAGCATTTT
16,TRBV5-1,TRBJ2-2,NA,NA,CASSFNGPGNTGELFF,TGCGCCAGCAGCTTCAACGGTCCAGGGAACACCGGGGAGCTGTTTTTT
17,TRBV21-1,TRBJ1-5,NA,NA,CASRRTGTGGRNQPQHF,TGTGCCAGCAGACGAACCGGGACAGGTGGACGAAATCAGCCCCAGCATTTT
15,TRBV6-1,TRBJ1-5,NA,NA,CASSEALAGNQPQHF,TGTGCCAGCAGTGAAGCTTTGGCAGGGAATCAGCCCCAGCATTTT
20,TRBV18,TRBJ1-4,TRBD1,NA,CASSPPKGQGQAPTNEKLFF,TGTGCCAGCTCACCACCGAAGGGACAGGGCCAAGCCCCAACTAATGAAAAACTGTTTTTT